Following are 15 T cell receptor beta chains from one sample sequenced in a study of blood T cell repertoires in COVID-19. The repertoire was sequenced with immunoSEQ multiplex PCR; TCRdb's copy has only in-frame clones and lacks some. The sample yields under 85,000 clones, approximately 86% seen once. Sequenced material: peripheral blood. The receptors shown here come from a human donor in a cohort sampled during active COVID-19.

The chain uses TRBV28 and TRBJ1-2; TRBD1 agrees at 10 bases. Germline assignment: CDR1 MDHEN and CDR2 SYDVKM. This CDR3 is 13 amino acids long. Trimming took 6 bases from V and 8 from J; bases not matched to a gene: 6. CDR3 sequence: CASRTGGRDGYTF. CDR3 nucleotides: TGTGCCAGCAGGACAGGGGGCAGGGACGGCTACACCTTC.

As for this clone: This same CDR3 is encoded by further DNA sequences in the sample. The CDR3 region has the DNA TGTGCCAGCAGCCAGGCAGGGGGTTACTATGGCTACACCTTC. The encoded protein is CASSQAGGYYGYTF. The V gene is TRBV14, the J gene TRBJ1-2; TRBD1 matches 7 bases. V was clipped by 3 bases and J by 3 bases; unmatched bases: 4. The CDR3 is made up of 14 amino acids. Germline V gene data show CDR1 as SGHDN and CDR2 as FVKESK. The complete variable domain, with remaining parts taken from reference TRBV14 and TRBJ1-2, reads EAGVTQFPSHSVIEKGQTVTLRCDPISGHDNLYWYRRVMGKEIKFLLHFVKESKQDESGMPNNRFLAERTGGTYSTLKVQPAELEDSGVYFCASSQAGGYYGYTFGSGTRLTVV.

The V and J genes are TRBV4-3 and TRBJ2-1; TRBD2 aligns across 10 bases. The CDR3 totals 17 residues. V was clipped by 1 base and J by 4 bases; unmatched bases: 7. Germline CDR1 and CDR2: LGHNA and YSLEER. In DNA form, the CDR3 reads TGCGCCAGCAGCCAAGGCCCAGCGGGGGGGCCTTACAATGAGCAGTTCTTC. It translates to CASSQGPAGGPYNEQFF.

By share, this clone counts as medium-sized. This sequence joins TRBV18 and TRBJ2-7, with a weak D call TRBD1 (8 bases). The ends were cut back, 5 bases at V and 6 bases at J, with 14 bases in the middle. Germline V gene lookup returns CDR1 KGHSH and CDR2 LQKENI. The length of the CDR3 is 13 residues. The CDR3 nucleotides are TGTGCCAGCTCAGAACAGGGGGGGAGCGAGCAGTACTTC. It yields the protein CASSEQGGSEQYF.

The chain employs TRBV5-1 and TRBJ2-2; TRBD1 matches 9 bases. Germline loops: CDR1 SGHRS, CDR2 YFSETQ. The length of the CDR3 is 15 residues. Germline trimming cut 4 bases from V and 4 bases from J; bases unmatched to any gene: 5. This CDR3 reads CASSGGQGVTGELFF. The CDR3, as DNA: TGCGCCAGCAGCGGGGGACAGGGAGTCACCGGGGAGCTGTTTTTT.

The chain recombines TRBV13 with TRBJ2-7; 10 bases align to TRBD1. This CDR3 is 15 amino acids long. The trim removed 5 bases at V and 3 bases at J, leaving 7 bases unmatched. CDR1 is PRHDT, CDR2 FYEKMQ, per germline (reference sequence). The CDR3 DNA follows: TGTGCCAGCAGCAAGCCCGGGACAGGGGACTACGAGCAGTACTTC. Translated: CASSKPGTGDYEQYF.

The CDR3 nucleotides read TGTGCCAGCAGCCCAGGAGGGGGGGACTATGGCTACACCTTC. Translation: CASSPGGGDYGYTF. The rearrangement joins TRBV7-3 to TRBJ1-2; TRBD1 might be the D (6 bases). This CDR3 comprises 14 residues. Trimming removed 5 bases from V and 3 bases from J, with 13 bases in between. Germline values: CDR1 SGHTA, CDR2 FQGTGA.

This chain connects TRBV7-8 to TRBJ2-3, with TRBD2 matching over 8 bases. The V and J ends lost 1 base and 2 bases, in that order; junction bases with no gene match: 5. This CDR3 has 16 residues. CDR1 and CDR2 from the germline V gene are SGHVS and FQNEAQ. The CDR3 region has the DNA TGTGCCAGCAGCTTAGGTGCGGGGGGCTCCACAGATACGCAGTATTTT. Its protein product is CASSLGAGGSTDTQYF.

The chain uses TRBV7-3 and TRBJ2-3; tentatively, D is TRBD1 (5 bases). V shed 4 bases and J shed 2 bases, with 10 bases lying between them. CDR1 is SGHTA, CDR2 FQGTGA, per germline. CDR3 length equals 14 residues. The CDR3 region is CASSSTGSTDTQYF. The CDR3 bases are TGTGCCAGCAGCTCCACAGGATCCACAGATACGCAGTATTTT.

The CDR3 DNA reads TGTGCCATCAGTGATGGGACTAGCGGCTACGAGCAGTACTTC. It is translated as CAISDGTSGYEQYF. The chain joins TRBV10-3 to TRBJ2-7; 11 positions match TRBD2. The CDR3 has 14 residues. The germline V gene has CDR1 ENHRY and CDR2 SYGVKD. Trimming removed 3 bases from V and 3 bases from J; junction bases left unmatched: 1.

The genes are TRBV7-9 and TRBJ2-1, with 8 bases aligning to TRBD1. In germline, CDR1 is SEHNR, CDR2 FQNEAQ (reference sequence). The CDR3 is made up of 14 amino acids. V trimming: 5 bases; J trimming: 5 bases; junction bases outside the gene matches: 5. The CDR3 nucleotides are TGTGCCAGCAGCCGACAGGGGTTTGACAATGAGCAGTTCTTC. This gives the protein CASSRQGFDNEQFF.

The chain combines TRBV15 with TRBJ2-3, with D unresolved. Germline loops: CDR1 LNHNV, CDR2 YYDKDF (reference sequence). The CDR3 totals 13 residues. The germline V and J ends were trimmed by 0 bases and 6 bases, with 7 bases remaining between them. CDR3 in DNA: TGTGCCACCAGCAGAGATCTCCGGGATACGCAGTATTTT. Translated: CATSRDLRDTQYF.

The chain uses TRBV2 and TRBJ2-3; TRBD1 aligns across 9 bases. This CDR3 is 16 amino acids long. Trimming took 6 bases from V and 4 from J; bases not matched to a gene: 11. Germline assignment: CDR1 SNHLY and CDR2 FYNNEI. The CDR3 sequence is CASRDTGGTGADTQYF. In DNA, the CDR3 is TGTGCCAGCAGGGACACAGGGGGCACCGGGGCAGATACGCAGTATTTT.

The V gene is TRBV6-4, the J gene TRBJ1-2; 9 positions agree with TRBD1. Germline-derived CDR1 and CDR2 are MRHNA and SNTAGT. V lost 6 bases and J lost 8; bases outside the gene matches: 10. This CDR3 contains 14 residues. CDR3 bases: TGTGCCAGCAGGCGGGACAGGGCCTATGGGGGCTACACCTTC. Its translation: CASRRDRAYGGYTF.

This clone was seen more than once but under ten times. The chain combines TRBV5-8 with TRBJ1-5; 9 bases line up with TRBD1. The CDR3 runs to 16 residues. Germline V lookup: CDR1 SGHTS, CDR2 YDEGEE. Trimming at V came to 4 bases and at J to 0 bases, leaving 5 bases not matched to a gene. In DNA, the CDR3 is TGTGCCAGCAGCCGACAGGGGGTTAGTAGCAATCAGCCCCAGCATTTT. It codes for CASSRQGVSSNQPQHF.